The 20 T cell receptor beta chains below come from one sample, sequenced in a study of sequential checkpoint blockade in melanoma. Treatment indicated: randomized to nivolumab then ipilimumab (arm A) or the reverse (arm B). Data came from immunoSEQ multiplex PCR; TCRdb stores just in-frame clones and leaves some out. This table holds a few thousand clones, 35% to 45% found once. The starting material was tumor tissue (inferred from file names), obtained from a patient given nivolumab and ipilimumab in sequence. The receptors shown here come from a human donor with melanoma.

The CDR3, as DNA: TGTGCCAGTAGTTCAGGACAGGTTGTGGGTGAGCAGTACTTC. Encoded protein: CASSSGQVVGEQYF. The genes are TRBV19 and TRBJ2-7, with 7 positions matching TRBD1. The CDR3 is 14 residues long. Germline CDR1 reads LNHDA; CDR2 reads SQIVND (reference sequence). V lost 5 bases to trimming and J lost 7 bases; unmatched junction nucleotides: 11.

This clone was detected a few times. The J gene is TRBJ2-3, the V gene TRBV6-1; the D is unclear. Germline V gene data show CDR1 as MNHNS and CDR2 as SASEGT. The CDR3 covers 14 residues. The ends were cut back, 1 base at V and 2 bases at J, with 7 bases in the middle. CDR3 loop: CASSEVGYTDTQYF. The CDR3 nucleotides read TGTGCCAGCAGTGAAGTAGGTTACACAGATACGCAGTATTTT.

This clone is deemed medium-sized. The chain is built from TRBV28 and TRBJ1-1; D is ambiguous. The CDR3 has 13 amino acids. CDR1 is MDHEN and CDR2 is SYDVKM in the germline V gene. The V gene lost 6 bases and the J gene lost 0 bases, with 8 bases spanning the gap. The CDR3, as DNA: TGTGCCAGCAGGTACAGCTTGAACACTGAAGCTTTCTTT. It encodes CASRYSLNTEAFF.

This clone was seen at least ten times. The genes are TRBV7-4 and TRBJ2-5; D gene ambiguous. Germline V gives CDR1 SGHVT, CDR2 SQSDAQ. V was pared by 5 bases and J by 5 bases, with 12 bases between. This CDR3 comprises 13 residues. CDR3 DNA sequence: TGTGCCAGCAGCCAATCCGGCCGGGAGACCCAGTACTTC. Its translation is CASSQSGRETQYF.

In this sample, this clone turned up a few times. This chain connects TRBV16 to TRBJ1-1, with D possibly TRBD1 on 5 matching bases. Trimming removed 5 bases at V and 8 bases at J, with 9 bases between. This CDR3 region has 11 residues. Germline V CDR1 and CDR2: KGHSY, FQNENV. In nucleotides, the CDR3 is TGTGCCAGCAGCAGTCACAGGGAAGCTTTCTTT. Its protein is CASSSHREAFF. Filled out from reference TRBV16 and TRBJ1-1, the complete variable domain reads GEEVAQTPKHLVRGEGQKAKLYCAPIKGHSYVFWYQQVLKNEFKFLISFQNENVFDETGMPKERFSAKCLPNSPCSLEIQATKLEDSAVYFCASSSHREAFFGQGTRLTVV.

The chain has TRBV11-3 and TRBJ2-1; D gene unclear. Trimming stripped 5 bases from V and 0 bases from J, with 11 bases between. The CDR3 has 15 residues. In germline, CDR1 is SGHNT, CDR2 YENEEA. CDR3 in DNA: TGTGCCAGCAGCCCGGACGGCTACTCCTACAATGAGCAGTTCTTC. Translating it yields CASSPDGYSYNEQFF.

Remarks on this clone: Germline and junction disagree at one end, which may indicate a read error. J is TRBJ2-1 and V is TRBV19, with 10 bases matching TRBD2. The germline gives CDR1 LNHDA, CDR2 SQIVND (reference sequence). The CDR3 loop spans 12 amino acids. CDR3 loop: CASSYLAGELLF. DNA of the CDR3: TGTGCCAGTAGCTATCTAGCGGGAGAGTTACTCTTC.

The chain employs TRBV29-1 and TRBJ2-1, with D perhaps TRBD2 (6 bases). The germline V gene has CDR1 SQVTM and CDR2 ANQGSEA. The CDR3 runs 13 residues. V lost 6 bases, J lost 4 bases, and 13 bases lay in between. CDR3 sequence reads: CSVGTGVYNEQFF. CDR3 nucleotide sequence: TGCAGCGTGGGGACGGGGGTATACAATGAGCAGTTCTTC.

The genes are TRBV28 and TRBJ2-1, with 8 positions matching TRBD2. Per the germline V gene, CDR1 is MDHEN and CDR2 is SYDVKM. After removal of 5 bases from V and 8 bases from J, the junction contained 8 bases not matched to a gene. This CDR3 has 14 amino acids. CDR3 amino acids: CASSAAGGSDEQFF. The DNA for the CDR3 is TGTGCCAGCAGTGCGGCGGGAGGATCCGATGAGCAGTTCTTC.

A few counts support this clone. V and J are TRBV6-8 and TRBJ1-1; no definite D call. V was trimmed by 0 bases and J by 5 bases, leaving 13 bases between them. The length of the CDR3 is 15 residues. Germline CDR1 and CDR2: MNHGY and SAAAGT. In DNA, the CDR3 is TGTGCCAGCAGTTACTCGGTTGTAGGCGGGACTGAAGCTTTCTTT. Amino acid sequence: CASSYSVVGGTEAFF.

The V call is TRBV11-3, the J call TRBJ2-2; TRBD2 agrees at 12 bases. The germline CDR1 and CDR2 sequences are SGHNT and YENEEA. V lost 5 bases, J lost 2 bases, and 6 bases stayed unmatched. The CDR3 sequence is 17 residues long. CDR3 sequence reads: CASSMTSGRLNTGELFF. The CDR3 coding sequence is TGTGCCAGCAGCATGACTAGCGGGAGATTAAACACCGGGGAGCTGTTTTTT. The entire variable domain, with the rest obtained from reference TRBV11-3 and TRBJ2-2, is as follows: EAGVVQSPRYKIIEKKQPVAFWCNPISGHNTLYWYLQNLGQGPELLIRYENEEAVDDSQLPKDRFSAERLKGVDSTLKIQPAELGDSAVYLCASSMTSGRLNTGELFFGEGSRLTVL.

This sequence joins TRBV30 and TRBJ1-1, with D perhaps TRBD1 (6 bases). The CDR3 loop spans 13 amino acids. Between the trimmed V and J ends, which lost 0 bases and 3 bases, there was a span of 8 bases. CDR1 is GTSNPN and CDR2 is SVGIG in the germline V gene (reference sequence). CDR3 coding DNA: TGTGCCTGGAGTGTACAGGGTTACACTGAAGCTTTCTTT. Translated: CAWSVQGYTEAFF.

This clone appeared a few times. The chain has TRBV7-7 and TRBJ2-3; D remains unclear. CDR1 and CDR2 (germline): SSHAT, FNYEAQ (reference sequence). CDR3 size: 15 residues. The germline V and J ends were trimmed by 5 bases and 4 bases, with 16 bases remaining between them. The CDR3 protein is CASSRPPPRSDTQYF. CDR3 DNA: TGTGCCAGCAGCCGTCCCCCTCCCCGTTCAGATACGCAGTATTTT.

The chain joins TRBV9 to TRBJ2-1; the D is unclear. Germline CDR1 reads SGDLS; CDR2 reads YYNGEE. The CDR3 is made up of 14 amino acids. V lost 3 bases to trimming and J lost 0 bases, with 7 bases between them. This chain's CDR3 is CASSDGNSYNEQFF. The CDR3 nucleotides are TGTGCCAGCAGCGATGGGAACTCCTACAATGAGCAGTTCTTC. The full variable domain, its missing parts supplied by reference TRBV9 and TRBJ2-1, is DSGVTQTPKHLITATGQRVTLRCSPRSGDLSVYWYQQSLDQGLQFLIQYYNGEERAKGNILERFSAQQFPDLHSELNLSSLELGDSALYFCASSDGNSYNEQFFGPGTRLTVL.

Only a few counts were recorded for this clone. The chain joins TRBV28 to TRBJ2-7; 9 bases match TRBD2. The CDR3 length is 14 residues. CDR1 and CDR2 from the germline V gene are MDHEN and SYDVKM. The trim removed 6 bases at V and 4 bases at J, leaving 7 bases unmatched. CDR3 sequence (DNA): TGTGCCAGCAGACCTATAGCGGGAGTGTACGAGCAGTACTTC. Its protein product is CASRPIAGVYEQYF.

By frequency in the sample, this clone is large. The chain joins TRBV18 to TRBJ1-2; no definite D call. The V end was cut by 3 bases, the J end by 4 bases, with 6 bases between. The CDR3 is 12 residues long. Germline V CDR1 and CDR2: KGHSH, LQKENI. This CDR3 reads CASSPGSYGYTF. The CDR3 DNA follows: TGTGCCAGCTCACCGGGCAGCTATGGCTACACCTTC.

This clone rates as medium-sized (0.01 to 0.1%). The chain combines TRBV6-8 with TRBJ1-2, with 8 bases aligning to TRBD1. In germline, CDR1 is MNHGY, CDR2 SAAAGT. The length of the CDR3 is 15 residues. Germline trimming cut 10 bases from V and 7 bases from J; bases unmatched to any gene: 17. The CDR3 DNA reads as TGTGCCACACTCCGGAGGACAGGGTTTGGGCTTGGCTACACCTTC. It translates to CATLRRTGFGLGYTF.

This chain joins TRBV19 and TRBJ2-1; D unclear. The CDR3 is 13 residues long. Trimming pared 4 bases from V and 7 bases from J, leaving 11 bases between. From germline, CDR1 is LNHDA and CDR2 SQIVND (reference sequence). The CDR3 loop is CASSTNSQNEQFF. CDR3 coding DNA: TGTGCCAGTAGTACGAACTCTCAGAATGAGCAGTTCTTC.

In its sample, this clone was seen a few times. The rearrangement links TRBV11-3 to TRBJ2-7, with 14 bases lining up with TRBD2. V was clipped by 5 bases and J by 3 bases; unmatched bases: 9. CDR1 and CDR2 from the germline V gene are SGHNT and YENEEA. The CDR3 consists of 17 residues. The CDR3 loop is CASSKPPGLAGDYEQYF. For the CDR3, the DNA is TGTGCCAGCAGCAAACCACCGGGACTAGCGGGAGACTACGAGCAGTACTTC.

This clone was found a few times. The V call is TRBV1, the J call TRBJ1-1. TRBV1 is labeled a pseudogene. This CDR3 has 13 residues. The CDR3 nucleotides read TGCGCCAGCAGCCGAGCCGGGCTCCAGGAAGCTTTCTTT. As protein: CASSRAGLQEAFF.